This T cell receptor beta chain was identified in a study of T cell responses to AZD1222 COVID-19 vaccine. Germline V gene data show CDR1 as SGHTA and CDR2 as FQGNSA. The V end was cut by 5 bases, the J end by 2 bases, with 8 bases between. The CDR3 has 13 amino acids. Sequencing was performed with immunoSEQ multiplex PCR; in TCRdb, only in-frame clones are kept and a portion is missing. Among over 45,000 clones listed, 86% were seen once. The receptor comes from an adult in good health. This chain uses TRBV7-2 with TRBJ2-3; no firm D call. The sample in question was peripheral blood, obtained on day 0 of AZD1222 vaccination. As DNA, the CDR3 is TGTGCCAGCAGCCCAACCTACACAGATACGCAGTATTTT. Translating it yields CASSPTYTDTQYF.